This is a list of T cell receptor beta chains from one sample in a study of blood T cell repertoires in COVID-19. Measured with immunoSEQ multiplex PCR; TCRdb has only the in-frame clones, and not every one. The table records about 150,000 clones, around 80% of them present only once. The sample consisted of peripheral blood. Every receptor here comes from a human donor with acute or convalescent COVID-19. The donor label of this sample is uncertain. CDR3s include the opening cysteine and the closing phenylalanine or tryptophan. Each record gives: clone size, J gene, V gene, D gene, CDR3 protein, CDR3 DNA. A D gene is named only where the DNA matches it firmly. Clone size is given for some rows only: seen once, a few or many times, or a class if the clone is expanded.

-,TRBJ1-2,TRBV3-1/TRBV3-2,-,CASSRIPGYYGYTF,TGTGCCAGCAGTCGGATTCCGGGATACTATGGCTACACCTTC
-,TRBJ2-2,TRBV4-2,TRBD2,CASSQGGLAGNTGELFF,TGTGCCAGCAGCCAAGGGGGACTAGCGGGGAACACCGGGGAGCTGTTTTTT
-,TRBJ1-4,TRBV6-5,TRBD1,CASIPGQGFEKLFF,TGTGCCAGCATCCCGGGACAGGGATTTGAAAAACTGTTTTTT
-,TRBJ2-2,TRBV19,-,CASRQAGELFF,TGTGCCAGCCGACAGGCCGGGGAGCTGTTTTTT
once,TRBJ2-3,TRBV2,-,CASSGQRGTDTQYF,TGTGCCAGCAGTGGACAGCGGGGCACAGATACGCAGTATTTT
-,TRBJ1-1,TRBV29-1,-,CSGRGQMNTEAFF,TGCAGCGGACGCGGACAGATGAACACTGAAGCTTTCTTT
-,TRBJ1-2,TRBV9,TRBD1,CASSGYFRGSNYGYTF,TGTGCCAGCAGCGGATACTTCAGGGGGAGTAACTATGGCTACACCTTC
few,TRBJ1-1,TRBV27,-,CASSLGGLNTEAFF,TGTGCCAGCAGTTTGGGGGGGCTAAACACTGAAGCTTTCTTT
-,TRBJ1-1,TRBV27,TRBD1,CASSKGTGGTEAFF,TGTGCCAGCAGTAAAGGGACAGGAGGGACTGAAGCTTTCTTT
-,TRBJ2-5,TRBV7-2,-,CASSPRPRETQYF,TGTGCCAGCAGCCCTCGCCCTCGGGAGACCCAGTACTTC
many,TRBJ2-7,TRBV6-1,TRBD1,CASSEQGAPVYEQYF,TGTGCCAGCAGTGAACAGGGGGCGCCGGTCTACGAGCAGTACTTC
-,TRBJ2-7,TRBV30,TRBD1,CAWSEEGQGTEQYF,TGTGCCTGGAGCGAGGAGGGACAGGGGACCGAGCAGTACTTC
-,TRBJ2-3,TRBV7-8,TRBD2,CASSFPRGGTDTQYF,TGTGCCAGCAGCTTTCCGCGGGGGGGCACAGATACGCAGTATTTT
-,TRBJ1-4,TRBV7-6,-,CASSLPPRGVGNEKLFF,TGTGCCAGCAGCTTACCCCCTCGGGGGGTTGGGAATGAAAAACTGTTTTTT
once,TRBJ2-3,TRBV3-1/TRBV3-2,-,CASSQGRGATDTQYF,TGTGCCAGCAGCCAAGGACGGGGGGCCACAGATACGCAGTATTTT
-,TRBJ1-6,TRBV20-1,-,CSASPGGSYNSPLHF,TGCAGTGCTAGTCCCGGGGGCTCCTATAATTCACCCCTCCACTTT
-,TRBJ2-6,TRBV2,TRBD1,CASRPGQGMGGANVLTF,TGTGCCAGCAGGCCGGGACAGGGCATGGGGGGGGCCAACGTCCTGACTTTC
-,TRBJ1-2,TRBV7-6,TRBD1,CASSLSTGVLNYGYTF,TGTGCCAGCAGCTTGTCAACAGGGGTCCTTAACTATGGCTACACCTTC
few,TRBJ1-5,TRBV19,-,CASSIVAQNQPQHF,TGTGCCAGTAGTATAGTCGCACAAAATCAGCCCCAGCATTTT
-,TRBJ1-6,TRBV5-1,-,CASSLGQAENSPLHF,TGCGCCAGCAGCTTGGGACAGGCAGAGAATTCACCCCTCCACTTT
-,TRBJ2-5,TRBV4-2,TRBD2,CASSQDLGLAGGWETQYF,TGTGCCAGCAGCCAAGATCTTGGACTAGCGGGGGGTTGGGAGACCCAGTACTTC
-,TRBJ1-3,TRBV3-1/TRBV3-2,-,CASSHPSGRSGNTIYF,TGTGCCAGCAGCCATCCTTCAGGGAGGTCTGGAAACACCATATATTTT
few,TRBJ1-2,TRBV19,-,CASSIEHSNYGYTF,TGTGCCAGTAGTATAGAGCACTCTAACTATGGCTACACCTTC
-,TRBJ1-4,TRBV3-1/TRBV3-2,-,CASSQDGGEKLFF,TGTGCCAGCAGCCAAGACGGGGGGGAAAAACTGTTTTTT
-,TRBJ1-2,TRBV29-1,-,CSVGTDNYGYTF,TGCAGCGTTGGGACAGATAACTATGGCTACACCTTC
-,TRBJ1-2,TRBV6-2/TRBV6-3,-,CASSSVGVYGAIGYGYTF,TGTGCCAGCAGTTCCGTCGGCGTATATGGGGCTATCGGCTATGGCTACACCTTC
-,TRBJ2-5,TRBV19,TRBD2,CASSQSSGNQETQYF,TGTGCCAGTAGTCAGTCTAGCGGGAATCAAGAGACCCAGTACTTC
-,TRBJ2-3,TRBV4-1,-,CASSPRDTDTQYF,TGCGCCAGCTCCCCACGGGACACAGATACGCAGTATTTT
-,TRBJ1-1,TRBV2,-,CASSENTGMNTEAFF,TGTGCCAGCAGTGAAAATACAGGGATGAACACTGAAGCTTTCTTT
few,TRBJ1-6,TRBV19,TRBD1,CASTRTGDRYNSPLHF,TGTGCCAGTACCCGGACAGGGGACAGGTATAATTCACCCCTCCACTTT
once,TRBJ1-1,TRBV6-5,-,CASSYAAPNTEAFF,TGTGCCAGCAGTTACGCGGCACCTAACACTGAAGCTTTCTTT
-,TRBJ1-6,TRBV6-6,-,CASSYQDSSYNSPLHF,TGTGCCAGCAGCTACCAAGACAGCTCCTATAATTCACCCCTCCACTTT
-,TRBJ1-1,TRBV7-2,-,CASSWGRGNTEAFF,TGTGCCAGCAGCTGGGGTCGGGGTAACACTGAAGCTTTCTTT
-,TRBJ1-6,TRBV5-6,-,CASSLDRSFSYSPLHF,TGTGCCAGCAGCTTGGATCGGTCATTCTCTTATTCACCCCTCCACTTT
-,TRBJ1-4,TRBV30,-,CAWSGGGGREKLFF,TGTGCCTGGAGTGGGGGAGGGGGTCGTGAAAAACTGTTTTTT
once,TRBJ1-6,TRBV29-1,TRBD1,CSVRDRGNSPLHF,TGCAGCGTCCGGGACAGGGGCAATTCACCCCTCCACTTT
-,TRBJ1-1,TRBV2,-,CASKAAYEAFF,TGTGCCAGCAAAGCCGCTTACGAAGCTTTCTTT
-,TRBJ1-5,TRBV9,-,CASSVDGGQQPQHF,TGTGCCAGCAGCGTAGACGGGGGGCAGCAGCCCCAGCATTTT
-,TRBJ2-1,TRBV6-2/TRBV6-3,-,CASSYPRQGSGEQFF,TGTGCCAGCAGTTACCCGCGGCAGGGGTCAGGTGAGCAGTTCTTC
few,TRBJ2-7,TRBV5-4,TRBD2,CASSAGGDSYEQYF,TGTGCCAGCAGCGCGGGGGGTGACTCCTACGAGCAGTACTTC
-,TRBJ2-2,TRBV21-1,-,CASSKVTASGGTNTGELFF,TGTGCCAGCAGCAAAGTGACGGCTAGCGGGGGCACGAACACCGGGGAGCTGTTTTTT
-,TRBJ2-5,TRBV16,TRBD1,CASSQSIWDRGQETQYF,TGTGCCAGCAGCCAATCGATTTGGGACAGGGGTCAAGAGACCCAGTACTTC